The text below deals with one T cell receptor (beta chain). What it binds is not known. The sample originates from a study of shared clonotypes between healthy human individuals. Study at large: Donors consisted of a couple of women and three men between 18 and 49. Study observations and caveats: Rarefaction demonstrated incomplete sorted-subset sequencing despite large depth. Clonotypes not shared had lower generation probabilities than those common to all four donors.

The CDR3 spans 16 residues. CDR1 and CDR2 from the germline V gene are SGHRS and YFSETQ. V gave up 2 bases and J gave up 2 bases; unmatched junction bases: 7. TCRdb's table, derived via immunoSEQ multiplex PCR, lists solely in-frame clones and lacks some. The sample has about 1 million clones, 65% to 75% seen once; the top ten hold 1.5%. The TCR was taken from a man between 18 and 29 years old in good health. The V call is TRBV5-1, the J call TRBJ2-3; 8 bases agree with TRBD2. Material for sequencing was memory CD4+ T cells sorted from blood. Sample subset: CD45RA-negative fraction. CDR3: CASSFSSGGPTDTQYF. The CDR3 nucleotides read TGCGCCAGCAGCTTTTCCAGCGGGGGACCCACAGATACGCAGTATTTT.